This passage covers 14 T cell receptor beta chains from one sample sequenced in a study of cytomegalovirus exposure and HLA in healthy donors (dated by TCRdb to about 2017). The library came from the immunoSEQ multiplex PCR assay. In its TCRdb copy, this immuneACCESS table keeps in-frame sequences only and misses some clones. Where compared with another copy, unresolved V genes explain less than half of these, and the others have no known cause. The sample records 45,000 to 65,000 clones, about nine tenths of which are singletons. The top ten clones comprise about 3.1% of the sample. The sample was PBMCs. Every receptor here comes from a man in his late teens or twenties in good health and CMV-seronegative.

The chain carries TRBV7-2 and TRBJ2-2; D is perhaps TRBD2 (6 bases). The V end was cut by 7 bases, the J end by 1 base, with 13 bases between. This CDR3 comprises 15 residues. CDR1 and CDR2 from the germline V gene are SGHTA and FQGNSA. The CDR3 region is CASTHRGGNTGELFF. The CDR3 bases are TGTGCCAGCACCCATCGGGGAGGGAACACCGGGGAGCTGTTTTTT.

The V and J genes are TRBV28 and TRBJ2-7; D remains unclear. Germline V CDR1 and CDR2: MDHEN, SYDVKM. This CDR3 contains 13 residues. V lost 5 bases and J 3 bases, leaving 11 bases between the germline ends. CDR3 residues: CASSQAPVYEQYF. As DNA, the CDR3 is TGTGCCAGCAGTCAAGCGCCAGTCTACGAGCAGTACTTC.

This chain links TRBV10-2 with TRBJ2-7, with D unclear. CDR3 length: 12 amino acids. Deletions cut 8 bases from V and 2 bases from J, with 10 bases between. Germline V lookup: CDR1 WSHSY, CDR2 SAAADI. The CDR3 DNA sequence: TGCGCCAGCTCGGGTCAGCCCTACGAGCAGTACTTC. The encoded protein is CASSGQPYEQYF.

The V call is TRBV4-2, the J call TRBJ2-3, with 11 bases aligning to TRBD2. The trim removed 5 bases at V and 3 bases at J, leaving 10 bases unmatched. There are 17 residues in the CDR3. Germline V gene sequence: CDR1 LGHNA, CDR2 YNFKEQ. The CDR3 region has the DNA TGTGCCAGCAGCGTGCACTCAACTAGCGGGAGAACAGATACGCAGTATTTT. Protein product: CASSVHSTSGRTDTQYF.

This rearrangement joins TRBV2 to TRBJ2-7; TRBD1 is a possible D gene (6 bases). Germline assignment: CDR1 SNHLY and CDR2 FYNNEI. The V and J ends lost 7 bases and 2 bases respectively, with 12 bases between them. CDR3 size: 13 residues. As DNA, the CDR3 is TGTGCCAGCATTCCGGACAGAGCCTACGAGCAGTACTTC. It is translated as CASIPDRAYEQYF. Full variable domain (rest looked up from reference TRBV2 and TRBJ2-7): EPEVTQTPSHQVTQMGQEVILRCVPISNHLYFYWYRQILGQKVEFLVSFYNNEISEKSEIFDDQFSVERPDGSNFTLKIRSTKLEDSAMYFCASIPDRAYEQYFGPGTRLTVT.

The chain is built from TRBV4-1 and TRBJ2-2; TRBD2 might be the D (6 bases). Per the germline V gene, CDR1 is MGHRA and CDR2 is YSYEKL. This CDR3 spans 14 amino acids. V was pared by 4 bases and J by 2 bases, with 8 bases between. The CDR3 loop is CASSRSGNTGELFF. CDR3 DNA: TGCGCCAGCAGCCGTAGCGGTAACACCGGGGAGCTGTTTTTT.

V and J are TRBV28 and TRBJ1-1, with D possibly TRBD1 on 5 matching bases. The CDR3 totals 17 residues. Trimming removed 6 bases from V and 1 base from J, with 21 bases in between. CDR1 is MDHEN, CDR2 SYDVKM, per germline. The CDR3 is CASSSPSGRQGNTEAFF. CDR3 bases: TGTGCCAGCAGCTCCCCATCCGGGCGCCAGGGGAACACTGAAGCTTTCTTT.

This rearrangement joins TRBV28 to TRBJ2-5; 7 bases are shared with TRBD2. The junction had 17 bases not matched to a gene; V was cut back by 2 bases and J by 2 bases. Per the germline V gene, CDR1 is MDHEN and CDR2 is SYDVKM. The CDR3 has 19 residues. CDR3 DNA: TGTGCCAGCAGTTTAGATTTTCGAGAGCGGGCGGGAGCACAAGAGACCCAGTACTTC. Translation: CASSLDFRERAGAQETQYF.

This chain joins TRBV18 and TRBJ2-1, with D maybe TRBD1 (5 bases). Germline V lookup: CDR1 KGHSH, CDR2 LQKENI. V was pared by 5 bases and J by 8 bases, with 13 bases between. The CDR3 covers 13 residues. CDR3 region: CASSSGVGDEQFF. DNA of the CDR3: TGTGCCAGCTCATCAGGTGTAGGGGATGAGCAGTTCTTC.

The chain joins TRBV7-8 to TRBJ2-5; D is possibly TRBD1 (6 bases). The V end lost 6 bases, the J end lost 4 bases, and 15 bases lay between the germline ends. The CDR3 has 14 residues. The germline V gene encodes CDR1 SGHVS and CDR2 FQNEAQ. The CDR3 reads CASRQTGKGETQYF. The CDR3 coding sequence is TGTGCCAGCAGACAAACAGGGAAGGGAGAGACCCAGTACTTC. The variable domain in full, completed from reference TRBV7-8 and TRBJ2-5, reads GAGVSQSPRYKVAKRGQDVALRCDPISGHVSLFWYQQALGQGPEFLTYFQNEAQLDKSGLPSDRFFAERPEGSVSTLKIQRTQQEDSAVYLCASRQTGKGETQYFGPGTRLLVL.

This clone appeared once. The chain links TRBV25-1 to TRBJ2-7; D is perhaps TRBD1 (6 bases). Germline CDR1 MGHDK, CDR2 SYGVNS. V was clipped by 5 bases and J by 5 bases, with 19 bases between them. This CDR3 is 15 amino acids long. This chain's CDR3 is CASSTLSAGTNEQYF. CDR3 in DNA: TGTGCCAGCAGTACCCTGTCGGCAGGGACAAACGAGCAGTACTTC.

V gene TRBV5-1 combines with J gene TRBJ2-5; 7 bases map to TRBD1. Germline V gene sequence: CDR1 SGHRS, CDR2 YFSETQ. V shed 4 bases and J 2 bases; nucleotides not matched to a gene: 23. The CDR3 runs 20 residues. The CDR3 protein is CASSHTRGPDRPATQETQYF. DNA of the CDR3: TGCGCCAGCAGCCATACCCGAGGACCGGACAGGCCTGCAACTCAAGAGACCCAGTACTTC. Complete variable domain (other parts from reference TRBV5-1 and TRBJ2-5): KAGVTQTPRYLIKTRGQQVTLSCSPISGHRSVSWYQQTPGQGLQFLFEYFSETQRNKGNFPGRFSGRQFSNSRSEMNVSTLELGDSALYLCASSHTRGPDRPATQETQYFGPGTRLLVL.

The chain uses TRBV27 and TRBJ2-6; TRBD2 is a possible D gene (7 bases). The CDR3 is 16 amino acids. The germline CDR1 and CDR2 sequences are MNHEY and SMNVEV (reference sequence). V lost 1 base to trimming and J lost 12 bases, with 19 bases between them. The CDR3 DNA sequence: TGTGCCAGCAGTTTATGGGGCTCCGGGGGGCATGGCGTCCTGACTTTC. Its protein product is CASSLWGSGGHGVLTF.

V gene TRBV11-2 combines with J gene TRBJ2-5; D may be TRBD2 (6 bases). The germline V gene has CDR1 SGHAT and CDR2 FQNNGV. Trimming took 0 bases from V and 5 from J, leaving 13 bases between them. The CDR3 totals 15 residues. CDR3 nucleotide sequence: TGTGCCAGCAGCTTAGAACGGGGGTTAAGCGAGACCCAGTACTTC. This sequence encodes CASSLERGLSETQYF. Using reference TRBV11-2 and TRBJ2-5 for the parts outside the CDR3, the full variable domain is EAGVAQSPRYKIIEKRQSVAFWCNPISGHATLYWYQQILGQGPKLLIQFQNNGVVDDSQLPKDRFSAERLKGVDSTLKIQPAKLEDSAVYLCASSLERGLSETQYFGPGTRLLVL.